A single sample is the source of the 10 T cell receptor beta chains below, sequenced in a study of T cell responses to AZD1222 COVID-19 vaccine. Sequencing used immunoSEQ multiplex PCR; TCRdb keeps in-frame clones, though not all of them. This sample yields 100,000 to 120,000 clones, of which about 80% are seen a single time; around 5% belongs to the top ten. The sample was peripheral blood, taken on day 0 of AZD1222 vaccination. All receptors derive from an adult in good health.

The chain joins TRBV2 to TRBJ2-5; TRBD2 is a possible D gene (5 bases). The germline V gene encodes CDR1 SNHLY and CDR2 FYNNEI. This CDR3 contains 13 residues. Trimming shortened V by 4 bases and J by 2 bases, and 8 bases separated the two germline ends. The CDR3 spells CASSAGEQETQYF. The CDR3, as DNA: TGTGCCAGCAGTGCCGGGGAACAAGAGACCCAGTACTTC. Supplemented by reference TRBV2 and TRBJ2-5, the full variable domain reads EPEVTQTPSHQVTQMGQEVILRCVPISNHLYFYWYRQILGQKVEFLVSFYNNEISEKSEIFDDQFSVERPDGSNFTLKIRSTKLEDSAMYFCASSAGEQETQYFGPGTRLLVL.

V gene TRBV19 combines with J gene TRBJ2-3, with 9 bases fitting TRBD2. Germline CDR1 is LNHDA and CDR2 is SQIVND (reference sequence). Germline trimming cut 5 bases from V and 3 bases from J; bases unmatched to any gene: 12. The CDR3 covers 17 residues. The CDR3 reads CASSRAPGGGATDTQYF. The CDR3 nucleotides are TGTGCCAGTAGTCGAGCCCCTGGCGGGGGGGCTACAGATACGCAGTATTTT.

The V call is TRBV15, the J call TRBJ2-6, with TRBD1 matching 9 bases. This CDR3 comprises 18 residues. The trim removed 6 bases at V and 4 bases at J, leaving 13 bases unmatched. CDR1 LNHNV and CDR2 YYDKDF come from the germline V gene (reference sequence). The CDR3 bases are TGTGCCACCAGAAGGGCCGGGACAGGGTACTCCGGGGCCAACGTCCTGACTTTC. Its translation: CATRRAGTGYSGANVLTF.

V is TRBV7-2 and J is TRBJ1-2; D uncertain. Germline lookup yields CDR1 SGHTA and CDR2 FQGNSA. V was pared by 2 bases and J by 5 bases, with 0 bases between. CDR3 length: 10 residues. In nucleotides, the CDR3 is TGTGCCAGCAGCTTATATGGCTACACCTTC. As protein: CASSLYGYTF.

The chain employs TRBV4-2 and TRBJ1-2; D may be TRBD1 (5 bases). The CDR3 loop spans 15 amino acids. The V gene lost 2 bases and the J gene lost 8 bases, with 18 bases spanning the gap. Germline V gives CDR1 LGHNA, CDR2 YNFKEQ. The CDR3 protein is CASSQMSSGGNGYTF. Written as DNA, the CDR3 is TGTGCCAGCAGCCAAATGTCCTCGGGGGGTAACGGCTACACCTTC.

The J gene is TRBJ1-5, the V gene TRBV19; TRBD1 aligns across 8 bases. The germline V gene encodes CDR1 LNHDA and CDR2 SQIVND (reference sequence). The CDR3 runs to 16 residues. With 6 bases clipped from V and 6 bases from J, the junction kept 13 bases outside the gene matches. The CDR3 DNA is TGTGCCAGTAGCTTCCAGGGGGCGAGTTGGGGTCAGCCCCAGCATTTT. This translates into CASSFQGASWGQPQHF.

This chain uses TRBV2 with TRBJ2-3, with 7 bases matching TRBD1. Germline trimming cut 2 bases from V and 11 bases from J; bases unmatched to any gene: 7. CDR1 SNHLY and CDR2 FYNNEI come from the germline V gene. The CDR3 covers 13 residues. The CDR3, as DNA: TGTGCCAGCAGTGAATCGTACAGGGGCCTGCAGTATTTT. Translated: CASSESYRGLQYF.

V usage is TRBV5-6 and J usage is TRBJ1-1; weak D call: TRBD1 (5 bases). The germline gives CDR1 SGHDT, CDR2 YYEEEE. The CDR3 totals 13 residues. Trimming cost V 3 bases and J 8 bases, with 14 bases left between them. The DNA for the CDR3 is TGTGCCAGCAGCTCGGGGGTCTCGAGGGAAGCTTTCTTT. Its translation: CASSSGVSREAFF.

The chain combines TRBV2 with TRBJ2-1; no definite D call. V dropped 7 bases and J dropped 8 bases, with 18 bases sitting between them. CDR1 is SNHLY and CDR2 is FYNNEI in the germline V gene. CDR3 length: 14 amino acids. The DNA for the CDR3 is TGTGCCAGCAATAGGCCCCCCGTGGGTTATGAGCAGTTCTTC. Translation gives CASNRPPVGYEQFF.

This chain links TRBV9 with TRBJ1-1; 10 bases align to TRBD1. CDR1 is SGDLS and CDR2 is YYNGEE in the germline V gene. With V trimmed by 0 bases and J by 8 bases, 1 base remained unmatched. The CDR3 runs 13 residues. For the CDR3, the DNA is TGTGCCAGCAGCGTAGCGACAGGGGGCGAAGCTTTCTTT. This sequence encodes CASSVATGGEAFF. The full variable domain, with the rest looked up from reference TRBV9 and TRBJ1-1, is DSGVTQTPKHLITATGQRVTLRCSPRSGDLSVYWYQQSLDQGLQFLIQYYNGEERAKGNILERFSAQQFPDLHSELNLSSLELGDSALYFCASSVATGGEAFFGQGTRLTVV.